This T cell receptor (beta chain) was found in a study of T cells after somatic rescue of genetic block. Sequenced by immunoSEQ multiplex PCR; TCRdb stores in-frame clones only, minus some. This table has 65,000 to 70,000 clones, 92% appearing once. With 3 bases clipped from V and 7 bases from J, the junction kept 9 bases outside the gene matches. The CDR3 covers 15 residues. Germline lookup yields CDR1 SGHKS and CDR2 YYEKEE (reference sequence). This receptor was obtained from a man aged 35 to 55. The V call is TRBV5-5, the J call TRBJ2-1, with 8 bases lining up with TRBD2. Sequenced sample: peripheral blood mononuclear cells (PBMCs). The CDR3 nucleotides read TGTGCCAGCAGCTCCGATCGCGGGACTAGGAATGAGCAGTTCTTC. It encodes CASSSDRGTRNEQFF. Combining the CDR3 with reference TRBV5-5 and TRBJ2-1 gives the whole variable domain DAGVTQSPTHLIKTRGQQVTLRCSPISGHKSVSWYQQVLGQGPQFIFQYYEKEERGRGNFPDRFSARQFPNYSSELNVNALLLGDSALYLCASSSDRGTRNEQFFGPGTRLTVL.